This T cell receptor (beta chain) was recorded in a study of blood T cells in healthy people across ages. A sample-barcoded 5' primer and a J-beta primer mix were used in a second PCR of about 7 to 12 cycles. TCRdb re-called the 5' RACE reads with MiXCR, one entry per CDR3 protein. The sample holds 650,000 to 1,000,000 distinct CDR3 sequences; around 34% are singletons and the top ten take roughly 13%. CDR1 is MNHNS and CDR2 is SASEGT in the germline V gene. V lost 2 bases to trimming and J lost 0 bases; unmatched junction nucleotides: 10. The CDR3 runs to 18 residues. With respect to this clonotype: Its target is unknown.

Each donor supplied approximately 10 milliliters of peripheral blood. Whole-study findings and limits: It was not known whether donors were CMV positive (a possible confounder of expanded clonotype changes).

The sample comprised blood. This TCR derives from a man aged 18 to 29 in good health. The V gene is TRBV6-1, the J gene TRBJ2-1; 7 positions match TRBD1. CDR3 amino acids: CASSESGRGLGSYNEQFF. The CDR3 nucleotides read TGTGCCAGCAGTGAAAGCGGCAGGGGGTTGGGCTCCTACAATGAGCAGTTCTTC.